Given below is one T cell receptor beta chain in context. The sample comes from a study of blood T cell repertoires in COVID-19. Overall study context: Nucleic acid was either cDNA or gDNA, and it came from T cells, B-cell-depleted T cells, or PBMCs.

In terms of age and location, participants ranged from roughly 18 to 90 years and lived in 24 US areas. Participants' reported clinical history set cohort assignment. In the original workflow: Reference gene primer amplification yielded estimated nucleated cell counts. The repertoire was sequenced with immunoSEQ multiplex PCR; TCRdb's copy has only in-frame clones and lacks some. The V and J calls and clone size were taken over from that table, and D and trimming were inferred from the DNA. The sample has 250,000 or so clones; approximately 90% are singletons. CDR1 SGHAT and CDR2 FQNNGV come from the germline V gene. CDR3 size: 17 residues. Trimming at V came to 5 bases and at J to 9 bases, leaving 12 bases not matched to a gene.

V and J are TRBV11-2 and TRBJ2-1, with TRBD2 matching over 14 bases. The TCR originated in a man aged 40-49 years who had been exposed to COVID-19. Sequenced: PBMCs or T cells enriched from blood (not recorded which). CDR3 protein: CASSNYGTSGRGGEQFF. The CDR3 DNA sequence: TGTGCCAGCAGCAATTATGGGACTAGCGGGAGAGGTGGTGAGCAGTTCTTC.